This T cell receptor beta chain is drawn from a study of blood T cell repertoires in COVID-19. Original analysis: Amplification with reference gene primers provided the estimates of nucleated cell counts. The table came from immunoSEQ multiplex PCR; TCRdb's copy has only in-frame clones and leaves some out. V and J calls plus clone size are reproduced from that table; the DNA served to infer D and trimming. The table records a few hundred thousand clones, 80% to 90% of them present only once. V was shortened by 3 bases and J by 0 bases, with 11 bases between the two germline ends. The germline CDR1 and CDR2 sequences are KGHDR and SFDVKD. CDR3 length: 16 amino acids.

The source material was peripheral blood. The rearrangement joins TRBV24-1 to TRBJ2-1; D gene uncertain. The TCR sequence derives from a man aged 50 to 60 with active or convalescent COVID-19. CDR3 DNA: TGTGCCACCAGTGATGGCCCCGGGTACTCCTACAATGAGCAGTTCTTC. This encodes CATSDGPGYSYNEQFF.